This T cell receptor beta chain was recorded in a study of monozygotic twins with inflammatory bowel disease. For this clonotype: The antigen is undetermined.

Germline V CDR1 and CDR2: LGHDT, YNNKEL (reference sequence). The CDR3 sequence is 12 residues long. The study's findings and limits: TCRbeta inverse Simpson diversity was decreased in IBD patients versus healthy co-twins.

During cDNA synthesis, UMIs that each contained a 6-nucleotide sample barcode were added by means of template switching. For each CDR3 protein, TCRdb gives one entry from its re-call of the 5' RACE reads, without DNA. The sample includes about 330,000 distinct CDR3 sequences. Each donor had approximately 2.4 ml of blood drawn. The sequence was collected from a human donor with ulcerative colitis or Crohn's disease, or a healthy co-twin of an affected twin (not recorded which). The sample taken for sequencing was blood. V gene TRBV3-1 combines with J gene TRBJ1-2; TCRdb lists TRBD1, though no DNA is available to test this call. The CDR3 spells CASSQVRGGYTF.